Each of the 32 T cell receptor beta chains below was sequenced from the same sample in a study of T cells in Graves' hyperthyroidism and ophthalmopathy. Amplification yielded TCR beta CDR3 regions, with RNA transcripts as the source. The primer set for the first-round RT-PCR of the TCR CDR3 was HTBI. TCRdb used MiXCR to reprocess the multiplex PCR reads, holding one entry per CDR3 protein. The table lists hundreds of thousands of distinct CDR3 sequences, about 14% of them singletons, with almost 6% in the top ten. The source material was blood. Receptor source: a young woman with Graves' hyperthyroidism that later progressed to Graves' ophthalmopathy.

This clonotype was detected ten times or more. V gene TRBV20-1 combines with J gene TRBJ2-1; perhaps TRBD2 as D (6 bases). The CDR3 is made up of 14 amino acids. Trimming removed 4 bases from V and 0 bases from J, with 10 bases in between. The germline CDR1 and CDR2 sequences are DFQATT and SNEGSKA (reference sequence). In DNA, the CDR3 is TGCAGTGCTAATAGCGGAAGCTCCTACAATGAGCAGTTCTTC. It encodes CSANSGSSYNEQFF.

The J gene is TRBJ1-5, the V gene TRBV4-2, with TRBD1 matching 10 bases. The V gene end was trimmed by 0 bases and the J gene end by 3 bases; junction bases not matched to a gene: 11. The germline gives CDR1 LGHNA, CDR2 YNFKEQ. The CDR3 sequence is 19 residues long. The DNA for the CDR3 is TGTGCCAGCAGCCAAGATCAGGGGACAGGGGCCGCCCTCAATCAGCCCCAGCATTTT. Protein: CASSQDQGTGAALNQPQHF.

This clonotype turned up a few times. The chain uses TRBV29-1 and TRBJ2-3, with 8 bases that match TRBD2. The trim removed 2 bases at V and 6 bases at J, leaving 7 bases unmatched. Germline loops: CDR1 SQVTM, CDR2 ANQGSEA. The CDR3 has 14 amino acids. This CDR3 is CSVEIAGGTDTQYF. The DNA for the CDR3 is TGCAGCGTTGAAATCGCGGGAGGTACGGATACGCAGTATTTT.

Worth noting for this clonotype: The junction departs from germline at one end; a sequencing error may be responsible. The gene calls are TRBV6-1 and TRBJ2-3; 7 bases map to TRBD1. The CDR3 runs to 15 residues. Germline V lookup: CDR1 MNHNS, CDR2 SASEGT. CDR3 sequence (DNA): TGTGCCAGCAGTGCACGGGACCCTCAGGAATCAAGGGGGCGCTTT. Protein product: CASSARDPQESRGRF.

Ten or more counts support this clonotype. The rearrangement uses TRBV6-1 and TRBJ1-5; 8 bases agree with TRBD1. The CDR3 consists of 14 residues. The germline V gene has CDR1 MNHNS and CDR2 SASEGT. Losses at the gene ends were 7 bases for V and 1 base for J; bases not matched to a gene: 3. Written as DNA, the CDR3 is TGTGCCAGCATGACAGGGGACAGCAATCAGCCCCAGCATTTT. Amino acid sequence: CASMTGDSNQPQHF.

The chain uses TRBV30 and TRBJ2-1; TRBD2 matches at 15 bases. The CDR3 loop spans 18 amino acids. V gave up 3 bases and J gave up 6 bases; unmatched junction bases: 12. Germline assignment: CDR1 GTSNPN and CDR2 SVGIG (reference sequence). The CDR3 here is CAWRKFGTSGRWGNEQFF. CDR3 DNA sequence: TGTGCCTGGAGGAAATTCGGGACTAGCGGGAGGTGGGGCAATGAGCAGTTCTTC.

This clonotype was observed at least ten times. The chain has TRBV11-3 and TRBJ2-1, with 9 bases aligning to TRBD1. V lost 5 bases, J lost 6 bases, and 5 bases stayed unmatched. The CDR3 contains 14 residues. Germline CDR1 and CDR2: SGHNT and YENEEA. CDR3 region: CASSQGQGGNEQFF. In DNA, the CDR3 is TGTGCCAGCAGCCAGGGACAGGGAGGCAATGAGCAGTTCTTC.

The sample holds many counts of this clonotype. V is TRBV5-1 and J is TRBJ2-4, with D maybe TRBD1 (6 bases). Germline CDR1 is SGHRS and CDR2 is YFSETQ. This CDR3 has 13 residues. V was shortened by 6 bases and J by 8 bases, with 15 bases between the two germline ends. CDR3 amino acids: CASKGQEGYIQYF. The CDR3 bases are TGCGCCAGCAAGGGACAAGAGGGGTACATTCAGTACTTC.

This clonotype was detected ten times or more. The chain employs TRBV7-2 and TRBJ1-4; D gene unclear. Germline-derived CDR1 and CDR2 are SGHTA and FQGNSA. V lost 5 bases to trimming and J lost 5 bases, with 15 bases between them. This CDR3 contains 15 residues. CDR3 coding DNA: TGTGCCAGCAGCGGATCTCCAATTGGGAATGAAAAACTGTTTTTT. Residues: CASSGSPIGNEKLFF.

This clonotype was picked up many times. The J gene is TRBJ2-1, the V gene TRBV24-1; 9 positions match TRBD2. There are 13 residues in the CDR3. Looked up from germline, CDR1 is KGHDR and CDR2 is SFDVKD. The V segment lost 3 bases and the J segment 10 bases; nucleotides outside the gene matches: 3. CDR3 amino acids: CATSDRLAGEQFF. The CDR3 nucleotides are TGTGCCACCAGTGATCGCCTAGCGGGAGAGCAGTTCTTC.

This clonotype appeared many times. The rearrangement joins TRBV11-2 to TRBJ2-1; TRBD2 aligns across 10 bases. The length of the CDR3 is 16 residues. CDR1 SGHAT and CDR2 FQNNGV come from the germline V gene. The trim removed 3 bases at V and 7 bases at J, leaving 9 bases unmatched. The CDR3 reads CASSFQTGTSVNEQFF. DNA for the CDR3: TGTGCCAGCAGCTTCCAAACCGGGACTAGCGTTAATGAGCAGTTCTTC.

This clonotype was recorded at least ten times. This chain uses TRBV28 with TRBJ1-2; D ambiguous. CDR1 MDHEN and CDR2 SYDVKM come from the germline V gene. The CDR3 runs to 14 residues. Trimming cost V 2 bases and J 1 base, with 8 bases left between them. This CDR3 reads CASSLGVINYGYTF. DNA of the CDR3: TGTGCCAGCAGTTTAGGGGTGATTAACTATGGCTACACCTTC.

Many counts were recorded for this clonotype. The rearrangement links TRBV5-1 to TRBJ2-1; TRBD2 matches 10 bases. Trimming cost V 3 bases and J 5 bases; bases outside gene matches: 5. Germline V gives CDR1 SGHRS, CDR2 YFSETQ. This CDR3 spans 15 amino acids. CDR3 protein: CASSWSGRAHNEQFF. In DNA, the CDR3 is TGCGCCAGCAGCTGGAGCGGGAGGGCCCACAATGAGCAGTTCTTC.

CDR3 amino acids: CASSPAGEQFF. The CDR3 DNA is TGTGCCAGCAGCCCAGCAGGTGAGCAGTTCTTC. This sequence joins TRBV6-2 or TRBV6-3 and TRBJ2-1; D call uncertain. Trimming pared 6 bases from V and 9 bases from J, leaving 9 bases between. Germline CDR1 reads MNHEY; CDR2 reads SVGEGT. The CDR3 loop spans 11 amino acids.

This clonotype showed up many times. The V and J genes are TRBV6-1 and TRBJ2-1, with 15 bases lining up with TRBD2. In germline, CDR1 is MNHNS, CDR2 SASEGT. The junction had 6 bases not matched to a gene; V was cut back by 5 bases and J by 7 bases. The CDR3 runs 16 residues. The CDR3 coding sequence is TGTGCCAGCAGTTTCTGGGGGACTAGCGGGAGGAATGAGCAGTTCTTC. Its protein is CASSFWGTSGRNEQFF.

This clonotype was recorded many times. This rearrangement joins TRBV11-2 to TRBJ2-7; 9 bases map to TRBD2. The J segment lost 2 bases and the V segment lost 5 bases, leaving 10 bases of the junction unmatched. CDR3 length: 16 amino acids. The V gene's germline CDR1 is SGHAT and CDR2 FQNNGV. Written as DNA, the CDR3 is TGTGCCAGCAGCCCTTATAGACTAGCGGATCCCTACGAGCAGTACTTC. Translating gives CASSPYRLADPYEQYF.

In its sample, this clonotype was seen many times. The J gene is TRBJ2-1, the V gene TRBV27, with TRBD2 matching over 9 bases. Trimming cost V 5 bases and J 12 bases; bases outside gene matches: 5. CDR1 and CDR2 (germline): MNHEY, SMNVEV (reference sequence). The CDR3 extends over 12 amino acids. Here the CDR3 DNA reads TGTGCCAGCAGTATACCGGGACTAGCGCAGTTCTTC. Translating it yields CASSIPGLAQFF.

This clonotype has more than one count but fewer than ten. The chain couples TRBV7-3 to TRBJ1-1, with D possibly TRBD1 on 5 matching bases. CDR3 size: 13 residues. Looked up from germline, CDR1 is SGHTA and CDR2 is FQGTGA. V dropped 5 bases and J dropped 9 bases, with 16 bases sitting between them. The CDR3 sequence: CASSLQGFAKAFF. The CDR3 DNA is TGTGCCAGCAGCCTTCAGGGTTTCGCTAAAGCTTTCTTT. Looking up the rest from reference TRBV7-3 and TRBJ1-1 gives the full variable domain: GAGVSQTPSNKVTEKGKYVELRCDPISGHTALYWYRQSLGQGPEFLIYFQGTGAADDSGLPNDRFFAVRPEGSVSTLKIQRTERGDSAVYLCASSLQGFAKAFFGQGTRLTVV.

This clonotype came up a few times. J is TRBJ1-3 and V is TRBV7-2; a possible D gene is TRBD1 (6 bases). The CDR3 consists of 15 residues. V dropped 3 bases and J dropped 2 bases, with 11 bases sitting between them. Germline lookup yields CDR1 SGHTA and CDR2 FQGNSA. CDR3 protein: CASSFLGGTGNTIYF. CDR3 sequence (DNA): TGTGCCAGCAGCTTTCTAGGGGGAACTGGAAACACCATATATTTT. Based on the CDR3 plus reference TRBV7-2 and TRBJ1-3, the full variable domain is GAGVSQSPSNKVTEKGKDVELRCDPISGHTALYWYRQSLGQGLEFLIYFQGNSAPDKSGLPSDRFSAERTGGSVSTLTIQRTQQEDSAVYLCASSFLGGTGNTIYFGEGSWLTVV.

The chain recombines TRBV20-1 with TRBJ2-1, with 8 bases lining up with TRBD2. This CDR3 has 13 residues. Germline V lookup: CDR1 DFQATT, CDR2 SNEGSKA (reference sequence). With V trimmed by 2 bases and J by 6 bases, 3 bases remained unmatched. The CDR3 here is CSARPGGPNEQFF. For the CDR3, the DNA is TGCAGTGCTAGACCGGGAGGGCCCAATGAGCAGTTCTTC.

In this sample, this clonotype turned up many times. The rearrangement joins TRBV2 to TRBJ2-5; D is unresolved. This CDR3 has 13 residues. V was pared by 6 bases and J by 1 base, with 9 bases between. The V gene's germline CDR1 is SNHLY and CDR2 FYNNEI. Written as DNA, the CDR3 is TGTGCCAGCAGGCCCCGGCTCCAAGAGACCCAGTACTTC. Protein product: CASRPRLQETQYF.

This clonotype has ten or more counts. The gene calls are TRBV19 and TRBJ2-7; 8 bases fit TRBD1. With V trimmed by 5 bases and J by 1 base, 7 bases remained unmatched. The CDR3 is 15 residues long. Looked up from germline, CDR1 is LNHDA and CDR2 is SQIVND (reference sequence). CDR3 DNA: TGTGCCAGTAGTGACAGGGGCGGTGAATCCTACGAGCAGTACTTC. This encodes CASSDRGGESYEQYF.

This clonotype was recorded at least ten times. This chain links TRBV28 with TRBJ1-5; the D gene is possibly TRBD1 (6 bases). Germline lookup yields CDR1 MDHEN and CDR2 SYDVKM. Trimming stripped 2 bases from V and 3 bases from J, with 17 bases between. This CDR3 spans 17 amino acids. CDR3 in amino acids: CASSLTPPRQVNQPQHF. The DNA of the CDR3 is TGTGCCAGCAGTTTAACGCCCCCTCGACAGGTCAATCAGCCCCAGCATTTT.

This clonotype has a count of ten or more. J is TRBJ2-5 and V is TRBV24-1, with 8 bases lining up with TRBD1. CDR1 and CDR2 from the germline V gene are KGHDR and SFDVKD. The CDR3 is 15 amino acids. The V gene end was trimmed by 4 bases and the J gene end by 2 bases; junction bases not matched to a gene: 5. CDR3 sequence: CATSDPGTGQETQYF. CDR3 in DNA: TGTGCCACCAGTGACCCCGGGACAGGACAAGAGACCCAGTACTTC.

The J gene is TRBJ2-1, the V gene TRBV6-5, with TRBD2 matching 10 bases. The V segment lost 0 bases and the J segment 0 bases; nucleotides outside the gene matches: 11. The CDR3 has 20 residues. CDR1 and CDR2 from the germline V gene are MNHEY and SVGAGI. CDR3 protein: CASSYSGLAGDTISYNEQFF. The CDR3 DNA reads TGTGCCAGCAGTTACTCGGGGCTAGCGGGAGACACGATCTCCTACAATGAGCAGTTCTTC.

The chain has TRBV3-1 and TRBJ2-7, with 11 bases lining up with TRBD2. This CDR3 contains 18 residues. After removal of 6 bases from V and 0 bases from J, the junction contained 13 bases not matched to a gene. CDR1 and CDR2 from the germline V gene are LGHDT and YNNKEL (reference sequence). CDR3 bases: TGTGCCAGCAGTCCTAGTGTCGGGACTAGCGGAAACTCCTACGAGCAGTACTTC. The encoded protein is CASSPSVGTSGNSYEQYF.

As concerns this clonotype: A much larger clone is a single base away; this may be a read error. The chain couples TRBV6-1 to TRBJ2-3; TRBD2 matches 9 bases. V was pared by 0 bases and J by 2 bases, with 18 bases of the junction left unmatched. Germline V CDR1 and CDR2: MNHNS, SASEGT. The length of the CDR3 is 21 residues. This chain's CDR3 is CASSEAIAPGTSSFLTDTQYF. The CDR3 DNA is TGTGCCAGCAGTGAAGCGATAGCGCCCGGGACTAGCTCATTCCTCACAGATACGCAGTATTTT.

Many counts were recorded for this clonotype. V usage is TRBV12-5 and J usage is TRBJ1-2; tentative D call: TRBD1 (5 bases). The CDR3 has 16 residues. V lost 6 bases and J lost 8, with 25 bases in between. Germline CDR1 LGHNT, CDR2 FRNRAP. The CDR3 loop is CASGPREMLNRRGYTF. CDR3 in DNA: TGTGCTAGTGGGCCCAGGGAGATGTTGAATCGGCGCGGCTACACCTTC.

The chain joins TRBV5-1 to TRBJ1-5, with D unresolved. Looked up from germline, CDR1 is SGHRS and CDR2 is YFSETQ. V lost 0 bases, J lost 5 bases, and 12 bases lay in between. This CDR3 comprises 15 residues. Written as DNA, the CDR3 is TGCGCCAGCAGCTTGGATGGAGGAGAATATCAGCCCCAGCATTTT. It codes for CASSLDGGEYQPQHF.

In its sample, this clonotype was seen many times. The rearrangement links TRBV20-1 to TRBJ1-4; possible D gene TRBD1, 5 bases. In germline, CDR1 is DFQATT, CDR2 SNEGSKA (reference sequence). CDR3 length: 13 residues. Trimming left V 2 bases short and J 8 bases short, with 12 bases between. CDR3 protein: CSARIGVNEKLFF. CDR3 DNA: TGCAGTGCTAGAATAGGGGTGAACGAAAAACTGTTTTTT.

With respect to this clonotype: An end of the junction does not agree with germline; a read error may underlie this. This rearrangement joins TRBV7-2 to TRBJ1-5; D is unclear. CDR3 length equals 17 residues. Germline CDR1 reads SGHTA; CDR2 reads FQGNSA. The CDR3 coding sequence is TGTGCCAGCAGCTTAGCTTGGACGATTGATAGCGATCAGCCCCAGCATTTT. Its translation: CASSLAWTIDSDQPQHF.

This clonotype was picked up many times. The rearrangement uses TRBV6-6 and TRBJ2-2, with 7 bases fitting TRBD1. With V trimmed by 0 bases and J by 5 bases, 18 bases remained unmatched. The germline V gene encodes CDR1 MNHNY and CDR2 SVGAGI (reference sequence). This CDR3 has 20 residues. The CDR3 DNA reads as TGTGCCAGCAGTTACTCGACGGTTGAGGGGGCAGTTCTGGGGACCGGGGAGCTGTTTTTT. This translates into CASSYSTVEGAVLGTGELFF.